This T cell receptor (beta chain) was identified during a study of OX40 agonist ivuxolimab in advanced cancers. General observations from the study: Circulating CD4+ and CD8+ T cells showed clonal expansion by week 6 at 0.1 to 3.0 mg/kg. In CD8+ T cells, expanded clones were on average more numerous than in CD4+.

Clones were read by immunoSEQ multiplex PCR, and TCRdb kept only the in-frame ones, dropping some. The table includes more than 65,000 clones, 85% detected once. The V gene's germline CDR1 is MDHEN and CDR2 SYDVKM. Trimming removed 3 bases from V and 3 bases from J; junction bases left unmatched: 10. The CDR3 is made up of 16 amino acids. Comment on this clone: Its target is unknown.

The source of this sequence is an adult with an advanced solid tumor such as melanoma, head and neck, liver or kidney cancer. Sequenced material: CD4+ or CD8+ T cells sorted from blood, taken in a trial of the OX40 agonist ivuxolimab. V is TRBV28 and J is TRBJ2-5; TRBD1 matches 7 bases. The CDR3 DNA is TGTGCCAGCAGTTTTAAGTTAGGGACAGCTGAAGAGACCCAGTACTTC. Translation gives CASSFKLGTAEETQYF.